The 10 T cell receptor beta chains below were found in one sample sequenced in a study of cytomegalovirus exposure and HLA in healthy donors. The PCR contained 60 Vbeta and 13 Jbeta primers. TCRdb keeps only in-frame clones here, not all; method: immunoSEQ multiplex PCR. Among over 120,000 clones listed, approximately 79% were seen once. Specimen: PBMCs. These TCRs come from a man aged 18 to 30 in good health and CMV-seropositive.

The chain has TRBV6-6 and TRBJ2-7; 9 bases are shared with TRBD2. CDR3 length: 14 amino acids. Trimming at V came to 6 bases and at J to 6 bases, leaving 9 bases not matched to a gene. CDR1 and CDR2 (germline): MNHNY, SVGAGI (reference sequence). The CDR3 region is CASSLAGDLSEQYF. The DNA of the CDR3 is TGTGCCAGCAGCTTAGCGGGGGATTTAAGCGAGCAGTACTTC.

In nucleotides, the CDR3 is TGTGCCTGGAGTGCAGGGGAGGGGCAGCCCCAGCATTTT. Amino acid sequence: CAWSAGEGQPQHF. This chain uses TRBV30 with TRBJ1-5, with D perhaps TRBD1 (6 bases). V shed 1 base and J shed 7 bases, with 11 bases lying between them. Germline lookup yields CDR1 GTSNPN and CDR2 SVGIG (reference sequence). CDR3 length equals 13 residues.

The CDR3 spells CASRAGQGIGNTIYF. In DNA form, the CDR3 reads TGCGCCAGCAGGGCGGGACAGGGGATCGGAAACACCATATATTTT. The rearrangement links TRBV5-1 to TRBJ1-3; 10 bases agree with TRBD1. The trim removed 5 bases at V and 4 bases at J, leaving 6 bases unmatched. This CDR3 has 15 amino acids. Germline CDR1 and CDR2: SGHRS and YFSETQ. The full variable domain, completed using reference TRBV5-1 and TRBJ1-3, is KAGVTQTPRYLIKTRGQQVTLSCSPISGHRSVSWYQQTPGQGLQFLFEYFSETQRNKGNFPGRFSGRQFSNSRSEMNVSTLELGDSALYLCASRAGQGIGNTIYFGEGSWLTVV.

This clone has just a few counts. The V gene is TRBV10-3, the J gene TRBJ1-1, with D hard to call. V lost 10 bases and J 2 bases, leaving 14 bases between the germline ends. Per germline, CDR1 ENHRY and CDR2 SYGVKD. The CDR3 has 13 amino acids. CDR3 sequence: CATARGANTEAFF. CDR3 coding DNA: TGTGCCACGGCCCGTGGAGCCAACACTGAAGCTTTCTTT.

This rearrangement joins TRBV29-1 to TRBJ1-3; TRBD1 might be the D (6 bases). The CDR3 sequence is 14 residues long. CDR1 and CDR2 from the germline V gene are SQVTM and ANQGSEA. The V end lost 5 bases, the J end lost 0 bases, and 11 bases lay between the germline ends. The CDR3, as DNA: TGCAGCGTTATAGACAGGAGCTCTGGAAACACCATATATTTT. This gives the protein CSVIDRSSGNTIYF.

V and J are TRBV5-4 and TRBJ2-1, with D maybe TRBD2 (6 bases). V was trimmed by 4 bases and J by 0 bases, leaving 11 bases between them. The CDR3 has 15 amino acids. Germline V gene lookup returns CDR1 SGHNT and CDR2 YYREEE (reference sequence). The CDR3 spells CASSRDLSSYNEQFF. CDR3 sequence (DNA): TGTGCCAGCAGCAGGGACTTGAGCTCCTACAATGAGCAGTTCTTC.

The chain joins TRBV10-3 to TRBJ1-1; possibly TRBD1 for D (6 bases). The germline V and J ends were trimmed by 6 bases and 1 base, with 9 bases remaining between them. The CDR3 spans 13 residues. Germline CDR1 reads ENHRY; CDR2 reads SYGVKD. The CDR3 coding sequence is TGTGCCATCAGACCACAGGGGAACACTGAAGCTTTCTTT. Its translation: CAIRPQGNTEAFF.

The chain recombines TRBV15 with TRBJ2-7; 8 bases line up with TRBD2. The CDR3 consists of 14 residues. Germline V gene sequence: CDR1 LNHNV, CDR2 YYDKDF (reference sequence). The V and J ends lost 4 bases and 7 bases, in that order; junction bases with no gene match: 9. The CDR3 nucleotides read TGTGCCACCAGCAAAGGGAGCGGGAGAGGTGAGCAGTACTTC. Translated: CATSKGSGRGEQYF. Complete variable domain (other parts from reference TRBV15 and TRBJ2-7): DAMVIQNPRYQVTQFGKPVTLSCSQTLNHNVMYWYQQKSSQAPKLLFHYYDKDFNNEADTPDNFQSRRPNTSFCFLDIRSPGLGDTAMYLCATSKGSGRGEQYFGPGTRLTVT.

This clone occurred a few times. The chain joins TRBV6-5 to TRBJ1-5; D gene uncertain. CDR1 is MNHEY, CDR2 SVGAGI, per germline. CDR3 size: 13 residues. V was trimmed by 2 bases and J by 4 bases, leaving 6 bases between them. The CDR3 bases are TGTGCCAGCAGTTACATTCCGAATCAGCCCCAGCATTTT. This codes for CASSYIPNQPQHF.

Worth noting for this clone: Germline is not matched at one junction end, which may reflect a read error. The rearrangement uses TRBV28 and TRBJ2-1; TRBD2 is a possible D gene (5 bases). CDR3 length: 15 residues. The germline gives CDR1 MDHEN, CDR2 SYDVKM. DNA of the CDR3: TGTGTCAGCAGTCCGCTCGGAGGTACTACCAATGAGCAGTTCTTC. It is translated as CVSSPLGGTTNEQFF.